The 22 T cell receptor beta chains presented below share a single source sample, sequenced in a study of T cell responses to AZD1222 COVID-19 vaccine. TCRdb's copy holds only in-frame clones and misses some; the assay was immunoSEQ multiplex PCR. This table has about 100,000 clones, around 87% appearing once. The material was peripheral blood, obtained 28 days after the second AZD1222 dose. Receptors were obtained from an adult who received the AZD1222 COVID-19 vaccine.

This chain links TRBV4-3 with TRBJ2-3, with unresolved D. CDR1 and CDR2 from the germline V gene are LGHNA and YSLEER. Trimming removed 0 bases from V and 4 bases from J, with 11 bases in between. This CDR3 contains 15 residues. The CDR3 nucleotides are TGCGCCAGCAGCCAAGATGTAGTGGAGTCAGATACGCAGTATTTT. Translating gives CASSQDVVESDTQYF.

The chain joins TRBV11-2 to TRBJ2-3, with 9 nucleotides matching TRBD1. The CDR3 loop spans 16 amino acids. V lost 3 bases, J lost 4 bases, and 8 bases stayed unmatched. Per germline, CDR1 SGHAT and CDR2 FQNNGV. CDR3 sequence (DNA): TGTGCCAGCAGCTTTGGCCGGACAGGGGTCGCAGATACGCAGTATTTT. This translates into CASSFGRTGVADTQYF.

This rearrangement joins TRBV7-2 to TRBJ2-1; D uncertain. V was cut by 8 bases and J by 8 bases, with 13 bases left in between. This CDR3 spans 12 amino acids. CDR1 SGHTA and CDR2 FQGNSA come from the germline V gene. This CDR3 reads CASQRNEDEQFF. The CDR3 nucleotides are TGTGCCAGCCAGAGGAATGAAGATGAGCAGTTCTTC.

A note on this clone: The same CDR3 also results from other DNA sequences found in this sample. The chain has TRBV2 and TRBJ1-6; TRBD1 might be the D (5 bases). Deletions cut 0 bases from V and 5 bases from J, with 5 bases between. The CDR3 totals 14 residues. Per germline, CDR1 SNHLY and CDR2 FYNNEI. The DNA for the CDR3 is TGTGCCAGCAGTGAAGCAGGGGATAATTCACCCCTCCACTTT. It encodes CASSEAGDNSPLHF.

The chain employs TRBV27 and TRBJ2-7; TRBD1 matches 8 bases. V dropped 5 bases and J dropped 0; count of bases not matched to a gene: 3. Germline CDR1 is MNHEY and CDR2 is SMNVEV (reference sequence). The CDR3 is made up of 14 amino acids. The CDR3 is CASSDRGSSYEQYF. CDR3 DNA sequence: TGTGCCAGCAGTGACAGGGGTAGCTCCTACGAGCAGTACTTC.

The chain has TRBV28 and TRBJ2-7; a possible D gene is TRBD1 (7 bases). The CDR3 loop spans 14 amino acids. CDR1 MDHEN and CDR2 SYDVKM come from the germline V gene. The V end lost 3 bases, the J end lost 3 bases, and 12 bases lay between the germline ends. The CDR3 DNA is TGTGCCAGCAGTTTGGGCAGGGGGGTCTACGAGCAGTACTTC. It is translated as CASSLGRGVYEQYF.

This clone has only a few counts. V and J are TRBV9 and TRBJ2-3, with TRBD2 matching 8 bases. This CDR3 region has 18 residues. Germline V gene data show CDR1 as SGDLS and CDR2 as YYNGEE. The ends lost 0 bases at V and 3 bases at J; junction bases unmatched: 12. The CDR3: CASSVAVLGRGATDTQYF. CDR3 nucleotide sequence: TGTGCCAGCAGCGTAGCTGTTTTGGGGCGGGGGGCAACAGATACGCAGTATTTT. The complete variable domain, with remaining parts taken from reference TRBV9 and TRBJ2-3, reads DSGVTQTPKHLITATGQRVTLRCSPRSGDLSVYWYQQSLDQGLQFLIQYYNGEERAKGNILERFSAQQFPDLHSELNLSSLELGDSALYFCASSVAVLGRGATDTQYFGPGTRLTVL.

The J gene is TRBJ2-7, the V gene TRBV25-1; D call uncertain. V shed 0 bases and J shed 2 bases, with 8 bases lying between them. From germline, CDR1 is MGHDK and CDR2 SYGVNS. The CDR3 totals 14 residues. The CDR3 DNA reads TGTGCCAGCAGTGAATATGGACCCGCCTACGAGCAGTACTTC. Protein product: CASSEYGPAYEQYF.

For the CDR3, the DNA is TGTGCCAGTAGTATGGACATCACCGGGGGTGCAACTAATGAAAAACTGTTTTTT. Its translation: CASSMDITGGATNEKLFF. The chain recombines TRBV19 with TRBJ1-4, with D perhaps TRBD1 (5 bases). CDR3 size: 18 residues. Trimming removed 3 bases at V and 0 bases at J, with 17 bases between. Germline CDR1 is LNHDA and CDR2 is SQIVND (reference sequence). The full variable domain, in which reference TRBV19 and TRBJ1-4 provide the parts outside the CDR3, is DGGITQSPKYLFRKEGQNVTLSCEQNLNHDAMYWYRQDPGQGLRLIYYSQIVNDFQKGDIAEGYSVSREKKESFPLTVTSAQKNPTAFYLCASSMDITGGATNEKLFFGSGTQLSVL.

The chain is built from TRBV7-9 and TRBJ2-3; 11 bases align to TRBD2. V was clipped by 2 bases and J by 4 bases; unmatched bases: 2. The CDR3 has 15 amino acids. Germline CDR1 SEHNR, CDR2 FQNEAQ (reference sequence). The CDR3 spells CASSLLAGGADTQYF. In nucleotides, the CDR3 is TGTGCCAGCAGCTTACTAGCGGGAGGCGCAGATACGCAGTATTTT.

The V call is TRBV4-1, the J call TRBJ1-2; D call uncertain. The length of the CDR3 is 15 residues. V gave up 1 base and J gave up 4 bases, with 13 bases separating them. Germline V gene data show CDR1 as MGHRA and CDR2 as YSYEKL. CDR3 in amino acids: CASSQGVDRLYGYTF. In DNA, the CDR3 is TGCGCCAGCAGCCAAGGAGTCGACCGACTCTATGGCTACACCTTC.

V and J are TRBV5-3 and TRBJ2-7, with TRBD1 matching over 7 bases. TRBV5-3 is an open reading frame whose function is uncertain. V was clipped by 2 bases and J by 2 bases; unmatched bases: 7. This CDR3 is built from 15 residues. CDR3 region: CARSFERDRPYEQYF. The CDR3 DNA sequence: TGTGCCAGAAGCTTCGAACGGGACAGACCCTACGAGCAGTACTTC.

This chain connects TRBV15 to TRBJ2-7; D not resolved. CDR1 and CDR2 from the germline V gene are LNHNV and YYDKDF (reference sequence). There are 12 residues in the CDR3. Trimming removed 0 bases at V and 9 bases at J, with 9 bases between. The CDR3 DNA sequence: TGTGCCACCAGCAGAGACCGTCTGAGGCAGTACTTC. As protein: CATSRDRLRQYF.

V and J are TRBV11-3 and TRBJ2-1; no definite D call. Germline CDR1 and CDR2: SGHNT and YENEEA. The CDR3 runs 14 residues. Trimming pared 2 bases from V and 1 base from J, leaving 6 bases between. The CDR3 sequence: CASSLRKSYNEQFF. CDR3 in DNA: TGTGCCAGCAGCTTACGCAAGTCCTACAATGAGCAGTTCTTC.

This chain links TRBV6-5 with TRBJ1-1, with D possibly being TRBD1 (6 bases). Trimming removed 3 bases at V and 4 bases at J, with 12 bases between. Germline V gives CDR1 MNHEY, CDR2 SVGAGI. The CDR3 sequence is 14 residues long. CDR3 loop: CASSYSDRRTEAFF. Written as DNA, the CDR3 is TGTGCCAGCAGTTATTCCGACAGGCGCACTGAAGCTTTCTTT.

The genes are TRBV6-6 and TRBJ2-3, with D unresolved. The V end was cut by 3 bases, the J end by 3 bases, with 4 bases between. CDR1 and CDR2 (germline): MNHNY, SVGAGI (reference sequence). The CDR3 length is 12 residues. The CDR3 nucleotides read TGTGCCAGCAGTTATGGTACAGATACGCAGTATTTT. Amino acid sequence: CASSYGTDTQYF.

This chain links TRBV6-5 with TRBJ1-1; 7 nucleotides match TRBD1. V was pared by 6 bases and J by 0 bases, with 7 bases of the junction left unmatched. CDR1 is MNHEY and CDR2 is SVGAGI in the germline V gene. This CDR3 is built from 15 residues. CDR3 loop: CASRNRQGLNTEAFF. The CDR3 nucleotides read TGTGCCAGCAGAAATCGACAGGGCCTGAACACTGAAGCTTTCTTT.

The V gene is TRBV3-1 (or the pseudogene TRBV3-2), the J gene TRBJ2-6, with unresolved D. Trimming removed 0 bases from V and 0 bases from J, with 12 bases in between. CDR1 and CDR2 from the germline V gene are LGHDT and YNNKEL (reference sequence). CDR3 length: 18 amino acids. The CDR3 reads CASSQEGTTYSGANVLTF. CDR3 bases: TGTGCCAGCAGCCAAGAGGGCACCACCTACTCTGGGGCCAACGTCCTGACTTTC.

This chain connects TRBV6-5 to TRBJ1-2; the D is unclear. Germline CDR1 reads MNHEY; CDR2 reads SVGAGI. Trimming pared 7 bases from V and 2 bases from J, leaving 14 bases between. The CDR3 consists of 14 residues. CDR3 sequence reads: CASTSRDKNYGYTF. CDR3 nucleotide sequence: TGTGCCAGCACATCCCGAGACAAGAACTATGGCTACACCTTC.

This clone was seen just once. V gene TRBV5-4 combines with J gene TRBJ2-3; possibly TRBD1 or TRBD2 for D (5 bases each). The CDR3 runs to 19 residues. The germline CDR1 and CDR2 sequences are SGHNT and YYREEE (reference sequence). The V end lost 5 bases, the J end lost 0 bases, and 25 bases lay between the germline ends. The CDR3 DNA is TGTGCCAGCAGTATTGGGGGACGAGTTGTCCCCTATAGCACAGATACGCAGTATTTT. It encodes CASSIGGRVVPYSTDTQYF. Looking up the rest from reference TRBV5-4 and TRBJ2-3 gives the full variable domain: ETGVTQSPTHLIKTRGQQVTLRCSSQSGHNTVSWYQQALGQGPQFIFQYYREEENGRGNFPPRFSGLQFPNYSSELNVNALELDDSALYLCASSIGGRVVPYSTDTQYFGPGTRLTVL.

The chain links TRBV19 to TRBJ2-1; 10 nucleotides line up with TRBD1. The CDR3 is 18 amino acids. In germline, CDR1 is LNHDA, CDR2 SQIVND (reference sequence). V lost 4 bases and J lost 7; bases outside the gene matches: 16. The CDR3 here is CASSNPSRQGARMNEQFF. The CDR3 DNA sequence: TGTGCCAGTAGTAACCCCTCAAGACAGGGGGCACGGATGAATGAGCAGTTCTTC.

The V call is TRBV29-1, the J call TRBJ2-3, with D uncertain. Trimming shortened V by 2 bases and J by 0 bases, and 3 bases separated the two germline ends. This CDR3 region has 12 residues. The germline V gene encodes CDR1 SQVTM and CDR2 ANQGSEA. For the CDR3, the DNA is TGCAGCGTTGAAACTAGCACAGATACGCAGTATTTT. It translates to CSVETSTDTQYF.